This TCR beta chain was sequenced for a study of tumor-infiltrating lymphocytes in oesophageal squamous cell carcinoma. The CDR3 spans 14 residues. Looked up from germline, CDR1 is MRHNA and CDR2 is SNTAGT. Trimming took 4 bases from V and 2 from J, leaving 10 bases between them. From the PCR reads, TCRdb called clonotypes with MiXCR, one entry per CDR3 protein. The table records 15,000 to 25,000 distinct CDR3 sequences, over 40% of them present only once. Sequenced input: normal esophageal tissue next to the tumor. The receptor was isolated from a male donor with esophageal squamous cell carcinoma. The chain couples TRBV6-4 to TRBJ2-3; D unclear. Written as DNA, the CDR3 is TGTGCCAGCAGTGCAAATTTATTCACAGATACGCAGTATTTT. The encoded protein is CASSANLFTDTQYF.